The T cell receptor (beta chain) described here comes from a study of T cells in localized non-small cell lung cancer. Study-wide results and caveats: Paired adjacent lung recovered a median around 62 of the top 100 tumor clones. Higher blood T cell density went with longer overall survival.

This clone appeared a few times. Its target is unknown. Different DNA sequences within this sample yield the same CDR3. Clones were sequenced by immunoSEQ multiplex PCR, and TCRdb holds only the in-frame ones, with some missing. This table has 10,000 to 15,000 clones, just over 85% appearing once. The sequenced sample was peripheral blood, obtained before any cancer treatment. The TCR comes from a male donor aged 60 or over with stage III lung adenocarcinoma.

The DNA of the CDR3 is TGTGCCAGCAGCCGAGGACAGGGACGCTACGAGCAGTACTTC. Residues: CASSRGQGRYEQYF. This rearrangement joins TRBV5-6 to TRBJ2-7, with 8 bases lining up with TRBD1. Germline CDR1 and CDR2: SGHDT and YYEEEE. This CDR3 contains 14 residues. The trim removed 4 bases at V and 3 bases at J, leaving 6 bases unmatched.